This T cell receptor (beta chain) was sequenced in a study of T cell responses to AZD1222 COVID-19 vaccine (dated by TCRdb to about 2021). Regarding the study in general: TCR sequencing was performed for 230 to 250 trial participants, of whom 207 were given two doses of AZD1222 and around 25 were given two doses of MenACWY control vaccine. Enrollment into the trials was organized by age into subgroups of 18-55, 56-69 and 70-plus years, and those subgroups contained roughly 160, 29 and 62 TCR-sequenced participants, respectively.

To note about this clone: Its antigen remains unidentified. No base qualities exist here, and no much larger clone lies one base off it.

The sample's time point label, decoded: about 28 days (+/-7) after the second vaccine dose. Because spike-specific TCR depth and breadth did not differ between the two schedules, AZD1222 recipients who got a second dose at roughly 4 weeks were pooled with those who got a second dose at roughly 12 weeks. Vaccinee samples were obtained from the UK trials COV001 and COV002, which included a single-blind randomized controlled phase 2/3 trial of AZD1222 (ChAdOx1 nCoV-19) in healthy adults. For TCRbeta chain sequencing, PBMC samples were collected from trial participants at day 0 and at day 28 after the second dose. V ends up 0 bases short and J 7 bases short, with an unmatched junction base count of 8. The CDR3 numbers 15 residues from cysteine through phenylalanine. The DNA shown is the 45-base CDR3, in frame from base 1. CDR1 and CDR2, looked up from the germline V gene (reference sequence), are SGHNT and YYREEE.

The CDR3 regions of human TCRbeta chains were subjected to immunosequencing. For the original study's pipeline: Repertoire TCRs were checked for matches against a reference library of SARS-CoV-2-specific TCRs that had been generated using the MIRA antigen-specificity platform. Breadth meant the fraction of unique TCRs that were SARS-CoV-2-associated, whereas depth meant the fraction of total T cells that were SARS-CoV-2-associated. Using the MIRA data, every spike-specific TCR was mapped to the spike region that the TCR reacted to and assigned to either a CD4 or a CD8 class. Log10-transformed breadth and depth values were compared by one-way ANOVA with Sidak's multiple comparisons tests. In TCRdb, the immuneACCESS table is reduced to in-frame sequences with V and J assigned. These tables do not hold every clone; where another copy was compared, an unresolved V gene accounts for under half, and the others remain unexplained. V and J calls and clone size are those listed in that table; D and trimming were worked out from the DNA. The sample table contains 250,000 to 300,000 clones; only one count was recorded for around 93% of them. Roughly 0.51% of the sample comes from the top ten.

Paper-wide results and their limitations: Reportedly, close to half of the unique spike-specific TCRs recognized epitopes lying outside the regions that are mutated in the B.1.351 and B.1.1.7 variants. After two AZD1222 doses, both the breadth and the depth of spike-specific TCRs were significantly higher than at day 0 and than in MenACWY recipients. Conclusions about previously exposed vaccinees are limited, since just five to seven AZD1222 recipients were seropositive for SARS-CoV-2 at baseline. The whole spike protein was spanned by vaccine-associated CD4 TCRs, and dominant responses were seen in regions 160-218 and 743-854. The 56-69-year group was small, and its depth increase did not reach significance, likely because of low power. No day 14 peak-response samples were available, so repertoires were characterized only after the peak T cell response. Participants were mostly white British and included more females than males, and it was suggested by the authors that clonal diversity may have been underestimated.

The receptor chain draws on TRBV5-4 and TRBJ1-2; 8 junctional bases match TRBD1. The sample here was peripheral blood, taken 28 days after the second AZD1222 dose. This receptor was obtained from an adult who received the AZD1222 COVID-19 vaccine. The nucleotide sequence reads as follows: TGTGCCAGCAGCTTGGTTGTGACAGGGGAGGCTGGCTACACCTTC. Translation gives CASSLVVTGEAGYTF.